This T cell receptor beta chain was profiled in a study of T-cell memory formation after mild COVID-19. Study overall: Each donor largely had its own TCR clusters.

Study-level results: Nothing showed for sure that second-wave clones peaking on day 37 were SARS-CoV-2 specific.

From 5'RACE with constant-segment primers came TCR alpha and TCR beta cDNA libraries that carried sample barcodes and UMIs. A single record per CDR3 protein comes from TCRdb applying MiXCR to the 5' RACE reads. This table holds 350,000 to 450,000 distinct CDR3 sequences, roughly 26% found once. This clonotype was detected a few times. Its antigen is unknown. The CDR3 loop spans 15 amino acids. Germline lookup yields CDR1 SQVTM and CDR2 ANQGSEA. V was cut by 7 bases and J by 3 bases, with 18 bases left in between. This chain connects TRBV29-1 to TRBJ2-2; D may be TRBD2 (6 bases). This clonotype was obtained from an adult woman who had mild COVID-19 (a few samples of this study predate the infection). Cell type and time point are not known. Sequencing was performed on PBMCs or a T cell subset sorted from them (not recorded which). CDR3 DNA sequence: TGCAGCGCCACGACTGGGACTGGAGACACCGGGGAGCTGTTTTTT. It encodes CSATTGTGDTGELFF.